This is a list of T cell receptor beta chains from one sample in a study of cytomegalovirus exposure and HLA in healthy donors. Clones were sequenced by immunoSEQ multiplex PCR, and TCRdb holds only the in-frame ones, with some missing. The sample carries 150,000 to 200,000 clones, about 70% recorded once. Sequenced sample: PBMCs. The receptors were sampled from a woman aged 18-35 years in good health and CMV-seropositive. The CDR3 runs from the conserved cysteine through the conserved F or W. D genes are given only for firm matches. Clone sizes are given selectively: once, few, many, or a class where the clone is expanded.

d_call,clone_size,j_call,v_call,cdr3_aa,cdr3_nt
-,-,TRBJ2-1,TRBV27,CASSPETASSYNEQFF,TGTGCCAGCAGCCCCGAGACGGCTAGCTCCTACAATGAGCAGTTCTTC
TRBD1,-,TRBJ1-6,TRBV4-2,CASSSRQGNSPLHF,TGTGCCAGCAGCTCTCGACAGGGTAATTCACCCCTCCACTTT
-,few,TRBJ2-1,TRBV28,CASLQGPNNEQFF,TGTGCCAGCCTACAGGGCCCTAACAATGAGCAGTTCTTC
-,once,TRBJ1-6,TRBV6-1,CASSALYGGANSPLHF,TGTGCCAGCAGTGCCCTATACGGGGGGGCGAATTCACCCCTCCACTTT
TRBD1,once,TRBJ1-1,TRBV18,CASSPRGQLGEAFF,TGTGCCAGCTCACCTAGGGGGCAACTCGGTGAAGCTTTCTTT
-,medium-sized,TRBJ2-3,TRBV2,CASTFRVADTQYF,TGTGCCAGCACCTTCAGGGTCGCAGATACGCAGTATTTT
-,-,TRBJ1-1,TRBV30,CAWLRQGFYTEAFF,TGTGCCTGGCTAAGGCAGGGGTTTTACACTGAAGCTTTCTTT
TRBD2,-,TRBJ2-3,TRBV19,CASSRGRGGTDTQYF,TGTGCCAGTAGCCGCGGACGGGGGGGCACAGATACGCAGTATTTT
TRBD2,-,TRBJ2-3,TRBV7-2,CASSFLAGGHVTQYF,TGTGCCAGCAGCTTTTTAGCGGGGGGGCACGTTACGCAGTATTTT
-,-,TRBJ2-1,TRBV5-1,CASSSGGAGGNEQFF,TGCGCCAGCAGCTCGGGCGGGGCAGGAGGCAATGAGCAGTTCTTC
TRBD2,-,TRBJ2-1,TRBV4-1,CASSQQLAGGPHEQFF,TGCGCCAGCAGCCAACAGCTAGCGGGGGGGCCACATGAGCAGTTCTTC
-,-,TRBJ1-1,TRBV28,CASSLTSLQVEAFF,TGTGCCAGCAGTTTGACAAGCTTGCAGGTTGAAGCTTTCTTT
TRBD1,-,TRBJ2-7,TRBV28,CASSLRTGLLLYEQYF,TGTGCCAGCAGTTTGAGGACAGGTCTATTACTCTACGAGCAGTACTTC
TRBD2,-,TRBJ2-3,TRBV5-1,CASSLATSGRTDTQYF,TGCGCCAGCAGCTTGGCGACTAGCGGGAGAACAGATACGCAGTATTTT
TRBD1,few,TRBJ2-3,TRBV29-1,CSAKDRGSTDTQYF,TGCAGCGCGAAGGACAGGGGAAGCACAGATACGCAGTATTTT
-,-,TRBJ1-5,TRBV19,CASKRGGQPQHF,TGTGCCAGTAAACGGGGGGGACAGCCCCAGCATTTT
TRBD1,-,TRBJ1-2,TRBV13,CASSLAGQGLLNYGYTF,TGTGCCAGCAGCTTAGCGGGACAGGGATTGCTTAACTATGGCTACACCTTC
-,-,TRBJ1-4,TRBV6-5,CASSPSVTNEKLFF,TGTGCCAGCAGTCCATCGGTTACTAATGAAAAACTGTTTTTT
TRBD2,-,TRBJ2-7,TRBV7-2,CASSSSDTGLAGYEQYF,TGTGCCAGCAGCTCCTCCGACACGGGACTAGCGGGATACGAGCAGTACTTC
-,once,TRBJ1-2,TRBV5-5,CASSLGVSSTSNYGYTF,TGTGCCAGCAGCTTGGGAGTTTCGAGTACCTCTAACTATGGCTACACCTTC
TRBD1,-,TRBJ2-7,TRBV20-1,CSASTGGEQYF,TGCAGTGCTAGTACAGGGGGCGAGCAGTACTTC
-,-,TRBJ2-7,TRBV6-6,CASGSGTTRYEQYF,TGTGCCAGCGGCTCCGGGACAACCCGCTACGAGCAGTACTTC
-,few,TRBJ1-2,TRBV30,CAWSMGAAGYTF,TGTGCCTGGAGTATGGGGGCAGCCGGCTACACCTTC
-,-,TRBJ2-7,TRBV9,CASSVDGELDEQYF,TGTGCCAGCAGCGTAGACGGGGAACTAGACGAGCAGTACTTC
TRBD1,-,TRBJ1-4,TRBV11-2,CASSSDRDKLFF,TGTGCCAGCAGCTCCGACAGGGATAAACTGTTTTTT
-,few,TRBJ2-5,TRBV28,CASSLIGSPQETQYF,TGTGCCAGCAGTTTAATCGGGAGCCCTCAAGAGACCCAGTACTTC
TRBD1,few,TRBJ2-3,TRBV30,CAWSVQGWILDTQYF,TGTGCCTGGAGTGTACAGGGGTGGATACTGGATACGCAGTATTTT
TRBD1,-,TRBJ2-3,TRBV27,CASRRGTGPNTDTQYF,TGTGCCAGCAGGCGCGGGACAGGTCCTAACACAGATACGCAGTATTTT
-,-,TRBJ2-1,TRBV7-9,CASSSLWADTSSYNEQFF,TGTGCCAGCAGCTCCCTGTGGGCCGATACGAGCTCCTACAATGAGCAGTTCTTC
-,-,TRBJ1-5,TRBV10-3,CAISGGNNQPQHF,TGTGCCATTAGCGGGGGGAACAATCAGCCCCAGCATTTT
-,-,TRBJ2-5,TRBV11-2,CASSLDPAGVVSQETQYF,TGTGCCAGCAGCTTAGATCCGGCAGGGGTCGTATCTCAAGAGACCCAGTACTTC
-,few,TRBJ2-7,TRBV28,CASSDLGSDEQYF,TGTGCCAGCAGTGATCTTGGTTCGGACGAGCAGTACTTC
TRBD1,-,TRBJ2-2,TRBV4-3,CASSQMTGGDTGELFF,TGCGCCAGCAGCCAAATGACAGGGGGCGACACCGGGGAGCTGTTTTTT
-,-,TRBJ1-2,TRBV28,CASSSGQNNYGYTF,TGTGCCAGCAGTTCGGGACAAAATAACTATGGCTACACCTTC
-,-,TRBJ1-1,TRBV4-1,CAGSQDHRSEAFF,TGCGCCGGCAGCCAAGACCACCGGAGTGAAGCTTTCTTT
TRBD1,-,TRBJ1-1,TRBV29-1,CSVGGGQVSAFF,TGCAGCGTTGGAGGGGGCCAGGTTTCGGCTTTCTTT
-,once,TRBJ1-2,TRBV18,CASSPNLRGEEDYGYTF,TGTGCCAGCTCACCCAACCTACGTGGAGAGGAGGACTATGGCTACACCTTC
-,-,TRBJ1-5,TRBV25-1,CASSDRGWNQPQHF,TGTGCCAGCAGTGACAGGGGTTGGAATCAGCCCCAGCATTTT
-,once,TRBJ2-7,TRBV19,CASSTQDSSYEQYF,TGTGCCAGTAGTACCCAGGACTCTTCCTACGAGCAGTACTTC
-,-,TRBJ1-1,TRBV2,CASSEGRQGGTEAFF,TGTGCCAGCAGTGAAGGCCGCCAGGGAGGCACTGAAGCTTTCTTT
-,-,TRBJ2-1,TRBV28,CASSLAGPYNEQFF,TGTGCCAGCAGTTTGGCGGGGCCCTACAATGAGCAGTTCTTC
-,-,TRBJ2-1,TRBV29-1,CSVRGSSYNEQFF,TGCAGCGTTCGGGGTAGCTCCTACAATGAGCAGTTCTTC
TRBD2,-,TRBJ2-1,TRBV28,CASSAQRETNYNEQFF,TGTGCCAGCAGTGCCCAGCGGGAGACGAACTACAATGAGCAGTTCTTC
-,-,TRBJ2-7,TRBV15,CATSRETTSPYEQYF,TGTGCCACCAGCAGAGAAACTACATCTCCCTACGAGCAGTACTTC
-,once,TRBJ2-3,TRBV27,CASSLTGPYFTDTQYF,TGTGCCAGCAGTTTAACAGGGCCCTACTTCACAGATACGCAGTATTTT
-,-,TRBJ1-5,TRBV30,CAWSFNTENQPQHF,TGTGCCTGGAGTTTTAATACAGAAAATCAGCCCCAGCATTTT
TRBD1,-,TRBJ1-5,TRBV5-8,CASNPTGGGQPQHF,TGTGCCAGCAATCCGACAGGGGGGGGTCAGCCCCAGCATTTT
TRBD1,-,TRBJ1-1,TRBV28,CASSLTGGNTEAFF,TGTGCCAGCAGTCTGACAGGGGGGAACACTGAAGCTTTCTTT
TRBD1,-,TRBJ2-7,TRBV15,CATSAGTGVDEQYF,TGTGCCACCAGTGCCGGGACAGGGGTTGACGAGCAGTACTTC
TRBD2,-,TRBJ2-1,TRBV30,CAWEWASGTYNEQFF,TGTGCCTGGGAGTGGGCTAGCGGGACCTACAATGAGCAGTTCTTC
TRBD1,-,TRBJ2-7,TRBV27,CASSSTGSPLYEQYF,TGTGCCAGCAGTTCGACAGGGTCCCCACTTTACGAGCAGTACTTC
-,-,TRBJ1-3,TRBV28,CASKSPGGPGNTIYF,TGTGCCAGCAAATCCCCGGGGGGCCCTGGAAACACCATATATTTT
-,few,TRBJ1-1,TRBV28,CASSLGQGGTEAFF,TGTGCCAGCAGTTTAGGGCAGGGCGGCACTGAAGCTTTCTTT
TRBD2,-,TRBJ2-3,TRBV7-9,CASSRGLAARGYDTDTQYF,TGTGCCAGCAGCCGGGGACTAGCGGCCCGCGGATACGACACAGATACGCAGTATTTT
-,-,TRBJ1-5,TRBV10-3,CAISEGGANQPQHF,TGTGCCATCAGTGAGGGGGGGGCAAATCAGCCCCAGCATTTT
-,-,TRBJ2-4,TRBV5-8,CASSLAGAKNIQYF,TGTGCCAGCAGCTTGGCGGGGGCCAAAAACATTCAGTACTTC
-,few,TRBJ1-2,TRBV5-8,CASSFPYGYTF,TGTGCCAGCAGCTTCCCGTATGGCTACACCTTC